This paragraph reports one T cell receptor (beta chain). The participants were between roughly 18 and 89 years old and came from 24 US areas. Participants reported their clinical history, and cohort assignment relied on those reports. This sample was included in a study of blood T cell repertoires in COVID-19. Study-wide context: Acute and convalescent COVID-19 samples came from the United States, Italy and Spain. The cDNA or gDNA used as material had been derived from T cells, B-cell-depleted T cells, or PBMCs.

This table comes from immunoSEQ multiplex PCR, and its TCRdb copy is limited to in-frame clones, with some not included. The table has about 130,000 clones, about 81% seen once. The V end lost 0 bases, the J end lost 8 bases, and 17 bases lay between the germline ends. Per the germline V gene, CDR1 is GTSNPN and CDR2 is SVGIG (reference sequence). The CDR3 covers 16 residues. The genes are TRBV30 and TRBJ1-6, with D uncertain. This TCR was recovered from a man between 40 and 49 years old with acute COVID-19. Sequenced input: PBMCs or T cells enriched from blood (not recorded which). Written as DNA, the CDR3 is TGTGCCTGGAGTGTGGGGAGGTCCCCCCTGGATTCACCCCTCCACTTT. This codes for CAWSVGRSPLDSPLHF.